This entry features one TCR beta chain sequence. The antigen remains undetermined. The data belong to a study of cytomegalovirus exposure and HLA in healthy donors. Study results and caveats: It was 150 to 200 TCR beta chains that were listed as cytomegalovirus-associated. Most CMV-associated TCR beta chains appeared HLA-restricted in a later analysis. Within an earlier analysis, most TCR beta V segments proved productive either about 90% or about 30% of the time.

Trimming stripped 4 bases from V and 5 bases from J, with 17 bases between. CDR3 size: 15 residues. The germline CDR1 and CDR2 sequences are SGHAT and FQNNGV. It was with 60 Vbeta and 13 Jbeta primers that the PCR ran. Profiled with immunoSEQ multiplex PCR; TCRdb holds only in-frame clones, not every one. The sample has some 130,000 clones, about three quarters seen once. The TCR was taken from a human donor in good health. The specimen sequenced was PBMCs. J is TRBJ2-5 and V is TRBV11-2; possibly TRBD2 for D (6 bases). The CDR3 DNA reads TGTGCCAGCAGCTCCCGGACGGGAGCCGAGGAGACCCAGTACTTC. Protein sequence: CASSSRTGAEETQYF.